This TCR beta chain is drawn from a study of early T cells in non-severe SARS-CoV-2 infection. Study-level information: The chains were unpaired, and the sequenced material was bulk RNA from unsorted whole blood.

This clonotype was counted ten times or more. TCRdb recomputed calls from the 5' RACE reads with MiXCR, one row per CDR3 protein. The sample holds around 89,000 distinct CDR3 sequences, roughly 14% seen once. The germline gives CDR1 MGHDK, CDR2 SYGVNS. V lost 2 bases and J 5 bases, leaving 9 bases between the germline ends. The CDR3 consists of 13 residues. Source material: whole blood. V and J are TRBV25-1 and TRBJ1-2; D remains ambiguous. This clonotype was sampled from an adult who was a healthcare worker with PCR-confirmed SARS-CoV-2 infection or an uninfected control (not recorded which). The CDR3, as DNA: TGTGCCAGCAGTGAAAGCCGTAGATATGGCTACACCTTC. This codes for CASSESRRYGYTF.